Below, 12 T cell receptor beta chains from the same sample are listed, as sequenced in a study of technical replicates of blood from several donors. The assay was immunoSEQ multiplex PCR, and TCRdb's table has in-frame clones only and misses some. Of tens of thousands of clones listed, approximately 86% are singletons. Sequencing used PBMCs. The receptors here all came from a human donor in good health. Some clones in this sample may be carry-over from other donors' samples.

The sample holds one count of this clone. The V call is TRBV7-2, the J call TRBJ2-3; perhaps TRBD2 as D (5 bases). CDR1 is SGHTA, CDR2 FQGNSA, per germline. The V end was cut by 5 bases, the J end by 5 bases, with 11 bases between. The CDR3 runs to 13 residues. In nucleotides, the CDR3 is TGTGCCAGCAGCAAACCGGGGAAAGATACGCAGTATTTT. Protein product: CASSKPGKDTQYF.

The chain employs TRBV6-5 and TRBJ1-2, with D hard to call. The V and J ends lost 4 bases and 5 bases respectively, with 17 bases between them. This CDR3 spans 15 amino acids. Germline V gives CDR1 MNHEY, CDR2 SVGAGI. The CDR3 DNA follows: TGTGCCAGCAGTTCAGAGGGTTATGCGACGTATGGCTACACCTTC. This translates into CASSSEGYATYGYTF.

This chain links TRBV30 with TRBJ2-2; the D is unclear. Trimming removed 2 bases at V and 0 bases at J, with 7 bases between. Germline assignment: CDR1 GTSNPN and CDR2 SVGIG (reference sequence). The CDR3 is made up of 14 amino acids. For the CDR3, the DNA is TGTGCCTGGAGTCCTATCGCGAACACCGGGGAGCTGTTTTTT. Translating it yields CAWSPIANTGELFF.

This chain joins TRBV7-9 and TRBJ2-7, with 9 bases that match TRBD1. J lost 13 bases, V lost 4 bases, and 5 bases had no gene match. CDR3 length: 11 amino acids. Per the germline V gene, CDR1 is SEHNR and CDR2 is FQNEAQ (reference sequence). Written as DNA, the CDR3 is TGTGCCAGCAGCTCACAGGGGGCGTATTACTTC. Translation: CASSSQGAYYF.

Only one count was recorded for this clone. This sequence joins TRBV27 and TRBJ1-3; tentative D call: TRBD1 (6 bases). Germline assignment: CDR1 MNHEY and CDR2 SMNVEV (reference sequence). V was clipped by 6 bases and J by 4 bases, with 16 bases between them. This CDR3 has 15 residues. CDR3 nucleotide sequence: TGTGCCAGCAGGTACAGGGAATCGAGGGGAAACACCATATATTTT. This sequence encodes CASRYRESRGNTIYF.

This rearrangement joins TRBV2 to TRBJ2-5, with a possible D match to TRBD2 (6 bases). This CDR3 region has 10 residues. Germline CDR1 and CDR2: SNHLY and FYNNEI. V gave up 8 bases and J gave up 5 bases, with 6 bases separating them. Written as DNA, the CDR3 is TGTGCCAGCGGGAGGGAGACCCAGTACTTC. Translation gives CASGRETQYF. The whole variable domain, filled in from reference TRBV2 and TRBJ2-5, reads EPEVTQTPSHQVTQMGQEVILRCVPISNHLYFYWYRQILGQKVEFLVSFYNNEISEKSEIFDDQFSVERPDGSNFTLKIRSTKLEDSAMYFCASGRETQYFGPGTRLLVL.

The chain has TRBV18 and TRBJ2-2; 8 nucleotides agree with TRBD2. The CDR3 is made up of 15 amino acids. J gave up 5 bases and V 3 bases, and 5 bases lay outside the gene matches. Germline lookup yields CDR1 KGHSH and CDR2 LQKENI. This CDR3 is CASSPGLAGTGELFF. In DNA, the CDR3 is TGTGCCAGCTCACCCGGACTAGCTGGAACCGGGGAGCTGTTTTTT.

The chain employs TRBV7-9 and TRBJ2-1; TRBD2 might be the D (6 bases). The CDR3 has 15 amino acids. Trimming removed 5 bases at V and 3 bases at J, with 14 bases between. CDR1 is SEHNR, CDR2 FQNEAQ, per germline (reference sequence). DNA of the CDR3: TGTGCCAGCAGCCCCCGGGGGATAATCTACAATGAGCAGTTCTTC. This gives the protein CASSPRGIIYNEQFF.

The chain recombines TRBV14 with TRBJ2-3; 10 bases are a match to TRBD2. In germline, CDR1 is SGHDN, CDR2 FVKESK. V was clipped by 0 bases and J by 3 bases; unmatched bases: 3. CDR3 length: 16 residues. CDR3 DNA: TGTGCCAGCAGCCAAGAACTAGCGGGAACTACAGATACGCAGTATTTT. Translating it yields CASSQELAGTTDTQYF.

This clone was found a few times. J is TRBJ2-5 and V is TRBV7-6, with TRBD2 matching 8 bases. V shed 5 bases, J shed 1 base, and the junction held 9 bases outside the gene matches. The CDR3 contains 16 residues. In germline, CDR1 is SGHVS, CDR2 FNYEAQ. The CDR3 coding sequence is TGTGCCAGCAGCCCCAGACTAGCGAGACTCCAAGAGACCCAGTACTTC. Translation gives CASSPRLARLQETQYF.

The gene calls are TRBV30 and TRBJ2-3; TRBD2 aligns across 15 bases. Germline CDR1 reads GTSNPN; CDR2 reads SVGIG (reference sequence). Trimming took 4 bases from V and 8 from J; bases not matched to a gene: 7. This CDR3 is 15 amino acids long. This chain's CDR3 is CAWIGLAGGLGTQYF. The CDR3 DNA reads TGTGCCTGGATTGGACTAGCGGGAGGGCTGGGTACGCAGTATTTT.

The rearrangement uses TRBV27 and TRBJ2-5; TRBD2 matches at 13 bases. The CDR3 contains 15 residues. Trimming took 5 bases from V and 4 from J; bases not matched to a gene: 4. Germline V gene sequence: CDR1 MNHEY, CDR2 SMNVEV (reference sequence). The DNA for the CDR3 is TGTGCCAGCAGTCACCGGACTAGCGGGAGAGAGACCCAGTACTTC. Translated, it gives CASSHRTSGRETQYF.